This TCR beta chain was recorded in a study of cytomegalovirus exposure and HLA in healthy donors. Study-wide points: Sequencing likely caused a cluster of highly shared sequence variants.

A word on this clone: What it binds is unknown.

Both 60 Vbeta primers and 13 Jbeta primers went into the PCR. Clones were sequenced by immunoSEQ multiplex PCR, and TCRdb holds only the in-frame ones, with some missing. Of more than 100,000 clones detected, 87% appear once; the ten largest clones hold about 5%. This TCR was sampled from a woman aged 30 to 39 in good health and CMV-seronegative. Material for sequencing was PBMCs.

CDR3 region: CASSPIGDTIYF. DNA for the CDR3: TGTGCCAGCAGCCCGATCGGGGACACCATATATTTT. The chain employs TRBV7-9 and TRBJ1-3; no clear D gene. The V and J ends lost 5 bases and 8 bases respectively, with 10 bases between them. The CDR3 is 12 residues long. Germline V gene sequence: CDR1 SEHNR, CDR2 FQNEAQ (reference sequence).